A selection of T cell receptor beta chains follows, all from one sample in a study of blood T cell repertoires in COVID-19. Measured with immunoSEQ multiplex PCR; TCRdb has only the in-frame clones, and not every one. The sample includes 52,000 or so clones, about 79% of them seen just once. Sequencing was performed on peripheral blood. The receptors stem from a human donor in a cohort sampled during active COVID-19. Both conserved end residues are part of each CDR3. Fields, in order: J gene, D gene, V gene, clone size, CDR3 protein, CDR3 DNA. The D gene is left open where the match is weak. Size tells how often a clone was seen (once, few, many) or the class of an expanded clone, and some rows leave it out.

>TRBJ2-6|TRBD1|TRBV7-8|NA
CASLKTGGGTGANVLTF
TGTGCCAGCCTAAAGACAGGGGGCGGGACTGGGGCCAACGTCCTGACTTTC
>TRBJ1-5|NA|TRBV28|few
CASSVSGYGNQPQHF
TGTGCCAGCAGTGTGTCAGGATATGGCAATCAGCCCCAGCATTTT
>TRBJ2-7|TRBD1|TRBV10-1|NA
CASSEARGPLSEQYF
TGCGCCAGCAGTGAAGCCAGGGGGCCCCTCTCCGAGCAGTACTTC
>TRBJ2-3|TRBD2|TRBV18|NA
CASSRDYDTQYF
TGTGCCAGCTCACGGGACTACGATACGCAGTATTTT
>TRBJ1-1|TRBD1|TRBV5-4|NA
CASSKDRGPTEAFF
TGTGCCAGCAGCAAAGACAGGGGTCCCACTGAAGCTTTCTTT
>TRBJ1-4|NA|TRBV5-1|NA
CASSFGSQNEKLFF
TGCGCCAGCAGCTTCGGGTCCCAGAATGAAAAACTGTTTTTT
>TRBJ2-7|TRBD1|TRBV19|NA
CASSISGDRDTYEQYF
TGTGCCAGTAGTATATCAGGGGACAGGGACACCTACGAGCAGTACTTC
>TRBJ2-7|TRBD1|TRBV11-2|NA
CASSPGTGILEQYF
TGTGCCAGCAGCCCCGGGACAGGGATTCTCGAGCAGTACTTC
>TRBJ1-5|NA|TRBV6-5|few
CASRAGNQPQHF
TGTGCCAGCAGGGCGGGCAATCAGCCCCAGCATTTT
>TRBJ2-7|TRBD2|TRBV5-1|NA
CASSLTSGGIYEQYF
TGCGCCAGCAGTCTGACTAGCGGGGGGATCTACGAGCAGTACTTC
>TRBJ2-7|NA|TRBV11-2|NA
CASSPGHYGAHEQYF
TGTGCCAGCAGCCCTGGACACTACGGCGCCCACGAGCAGTACTTC
>TRBJ2-1|TRBD1|TRBV6-5|NA
CASRAQGVIYNEQFF
TGTGCCAGCAGGGCACAGGGGGTGATATACAATGAGCAGTTCTTC
>TRBJ1-1|NA|TRBV1|NA
CTSSQRVKEGEKRDTEAFF
TGCACCAGCAGCCAAAGGGTAAAAGAGGGTGAAAAGAGGGACACTGAAGCTTTCTTT
>TRBJ1-2|NA|TRBV5-1|NA
CASSSFSGADYGYTF
TGCGCCAGCAGCTCGTTCTCAGGGGCTGACTATGGCTACACCTTC
>TRBJ2-1|TRBD1|TRBV7-3|NA
CASSPNPGGMANEQFF
TGTGCCAGCAGCCCGAACCCAGGGGGCATGGCGAATGAGCAGTTCTTC
>TRBJ2-6|NA|TRBV6-6|NA
CASRGTTSGANVLTF
TGTGCCAGCAGAGGGACAACCTCTGGGGCCAACGTCCTGACTTTC
>TRBJ1-1|TRBD1|TRBV7-9|NA
CASSLGGGAELNTEAFF
TGTGCCAGCAGCTTAGGAGGGGGCGCTGAACTAAACACTGAAGCTTTCTTT
>TRBJ1-5|NA|TRBV6-4|NA
CASSFRKGYSNQPQHF
TGTGCCAGCAGTTTCAGGAAAGGATATAGCAATCAGCCCCAGCATTTT
>TRBJ1-1|TRBD1|TRBV7-9|few
CASSTLTGDRTKAFF
TGTGCCAGCAGCACACTGACAGGGGATAGAACTAAAGCTTTCTTT
>TRBJ2-7|TRBD2|TRBV28|NA
CASTGTRFGDSYEQYF
TGTGCCAGCACCGGGACTAGATTCGGGGACTCCTACGAGCAGTACTTC
>TRBJ2-7|TRBD2|TRBV4-1|NA
CASSQEPSGSSYEQYF
TGCGCCAGCAGCCAAGAGCCGAGCGGGAGCTCCTACGAGCAGTACTTC
>TRBJ1-2|TRBD1|TRBV13|NA
CASTSPTGDGSGYTF
TGTGCCAGCACCTCGCCGACAGGGGACGGGAGTGGCTACACCTTC
>TRBJ1-6|TRBD1|TRBV27|once
CASSWNRGLWNSPLHF
TGTGCCAGCAGTTGGAACAGGGGTTTATGGAATTCACCCCTCCACTTT
>TRBJ2-7|TRBD2|TRBV27|NA
CASRQSRGLFYEQYF
TGTGCCAGTCGTCAATCTCGGGGACTATTCTACGAGCAGTACTTC
>TRBJ2-7|NA|TRBV5-6|NA
CASSYQGTYEQYF
TGTGCCAGCAGCTATCAGGGGACCTACGAGCAGTACTTC
>TRBJ1-4|TRBD1|TRBV19|once
CASRGTGLEKLFF
TGTGCCAGTAGGGGGACAGGGCTTGAAAAACTGTTTTTT
>TRBJ1-1|NA|TRBV25-1|NA
CASRGQVTGAFF
TGTGCCAGCAGGGGGCAGGTCACAGGAGCTTTCTTT
>TRBJ2-5|TRBD2|TRBV7-2|NA
CASSPPGLALETQYF
TGTGCCAGCAGCCCCCCGGGACTAGCGTTGGAGACCCAGTACTTC
>TRBJ2-2|TRBD1|TRBV5-4|NA
CASSLSGTGSTGELFF
TGTGCCAGCAGCTTATCCGGGACAGGAAGCACCGGGGAGCTGTTTTTT
>TRBJ1-6|TRBD1|TRBV30|NA
CAWSGPRTGANSPLHF
TGTGCCTGGAGTGGCCCCCGGACAGGGGCTAATTCACCCCTCCACTTT
>TRBJ1-3|NA|TRBV5-1|NA
CASSLRDSGNTIYF
TGCGCCAGCAGCTTGAGAGACTCTGGAAACACCATATATTTT
>TRBJ1-1|NA|TRBV24-1|few
CATSVGLEAFF
TGTGCCACCAGTGTGGGGCTTGAAGCTTTCTTT
>TRBJ2-7|TRBD1|TRBV4-1|NA
CASSQWTGAYEQYF
TGCGCCAGCAGCCAGTGGACAGGGGCCTACGAGCAGTACTTC
>TRBJ2-7|NA|TRBV11-2|NA
CASSLGGPSEYYEQYF
TGTGCCAGCAGCTTAGGAGGTCCGTCGGAGTACTACGAGCAGTACTTC
>TRBJ2-7|TRBD1|TRBV7-9|few
CASSSVLRGPFYEQYF
TGTGCCAGCAGCTCCGTCTTGAGGGGGCCTTTCTACGAGCAGTACTTC
>TRBJ1-2|TRBD1|TRBV6-5|NA
CASSPDREYGYTF
TGTGCCAGCAGCCCGGACAGGGAGTATGGCTACACCTTC
>TRBJ2-7|NA|TRBV6-6|NA
CASSYYREREQYF
TGTGCCAGCAGTTACTACAGGGAGCGCGAGCAGTACTTC
>TRBJ1-4|NA|TRBV28|NA
CASSFHGQKNEKLFF
TGTGCCAGCAGTTTCCATGGACAGAAGAATGAAAAACTGTTTTTT
>TRBJ2-7|TRBD1|TRBV5-1|NA
CASSSGQGSYEQYF
TGCGCCAGCAGCTCGGGACAGGGATCCTACGAGCAGTACTTC
>TRBJ1-2|TRBD1|TRBV7-8|NA
CASSRPGTGENYGYTF
TGTGCCAGCAGCAGGCCCGGGACAGGGGAGAACTATGGCTACACCTTC